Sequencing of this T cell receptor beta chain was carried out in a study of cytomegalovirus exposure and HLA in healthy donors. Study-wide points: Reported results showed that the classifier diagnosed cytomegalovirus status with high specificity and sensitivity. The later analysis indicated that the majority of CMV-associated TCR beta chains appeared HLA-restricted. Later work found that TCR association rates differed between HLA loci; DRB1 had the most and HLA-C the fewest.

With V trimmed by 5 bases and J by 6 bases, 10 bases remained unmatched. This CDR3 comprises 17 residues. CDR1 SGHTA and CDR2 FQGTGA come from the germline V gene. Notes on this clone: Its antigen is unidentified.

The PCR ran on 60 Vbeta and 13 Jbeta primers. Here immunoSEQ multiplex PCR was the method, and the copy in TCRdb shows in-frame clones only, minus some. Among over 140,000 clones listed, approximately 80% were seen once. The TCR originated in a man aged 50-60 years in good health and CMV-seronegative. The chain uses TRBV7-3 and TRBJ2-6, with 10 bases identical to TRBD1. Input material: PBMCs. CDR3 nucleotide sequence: TGTGCCAGCAGCCCCCAGGGAGGGACAGGGGAGGCCAACGTCCTGACTTTC. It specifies CASSPQGGTGEANVLTF.